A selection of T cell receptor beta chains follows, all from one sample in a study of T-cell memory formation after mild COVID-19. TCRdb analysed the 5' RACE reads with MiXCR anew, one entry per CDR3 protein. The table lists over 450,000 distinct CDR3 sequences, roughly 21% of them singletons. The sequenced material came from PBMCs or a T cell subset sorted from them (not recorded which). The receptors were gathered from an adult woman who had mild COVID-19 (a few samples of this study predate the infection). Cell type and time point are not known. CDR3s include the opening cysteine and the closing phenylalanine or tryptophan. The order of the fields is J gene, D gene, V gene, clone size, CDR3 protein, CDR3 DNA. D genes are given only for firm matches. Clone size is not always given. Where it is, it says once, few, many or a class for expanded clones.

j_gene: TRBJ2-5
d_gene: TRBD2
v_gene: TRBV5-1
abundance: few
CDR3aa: CASSPTGTSGQETQYF
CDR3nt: TGCGCCAGCAGCCCGACCGGGACTAGCGGGCAAGAGACCCAGTACTTC

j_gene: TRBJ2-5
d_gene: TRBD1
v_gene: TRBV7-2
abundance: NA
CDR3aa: CASSSGQGPETQYF
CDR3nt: TGTGCCAGCAGCTCCGGACAGGGTCCAGAGACCCAGTACTTC

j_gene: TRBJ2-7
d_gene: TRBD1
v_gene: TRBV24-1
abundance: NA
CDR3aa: CATSDHGQGYEQYF
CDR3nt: TGTGCCACCAGTGATCATGGACAGGGCTACGAGCAGTACTTC

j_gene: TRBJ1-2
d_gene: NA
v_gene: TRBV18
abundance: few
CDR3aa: CASSPPGANYGYTF
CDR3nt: TGTGCCAGCTCACCACCAGGGGCTAACTATGGCTACACCTTC

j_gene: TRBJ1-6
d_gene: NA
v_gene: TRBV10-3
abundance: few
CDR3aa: CAISESAGVSGSPLHF
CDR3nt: TGTGCCATCAGTGAGTCGGCAGGCGTTTCTGGTTCACCCCTCCACTTT

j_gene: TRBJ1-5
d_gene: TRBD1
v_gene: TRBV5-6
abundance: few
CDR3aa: CASSGTGWNQPQHF
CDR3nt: TGTGCCAGCAGTGGGACAGGTTGGAATCAGCCCCAGCATTTT

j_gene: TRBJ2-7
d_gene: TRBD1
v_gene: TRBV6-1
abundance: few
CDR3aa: CASSGQVYEQYF
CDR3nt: TGTGCCAGCAGCGGACAGGTCTACGAGCAGTACTTC

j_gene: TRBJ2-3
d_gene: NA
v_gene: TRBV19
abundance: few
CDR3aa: CASSIFGRDTQYF
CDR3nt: TGTGCCAGTAGTATCTTCGGAAGAGATACGCAGTATTTT

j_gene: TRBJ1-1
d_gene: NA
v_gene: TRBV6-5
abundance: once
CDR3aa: CASRGGGWNTEAFF
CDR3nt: TGTGCCAGCAGAGGTGGCGGATGGAACACTGAAGCTTTCTTT

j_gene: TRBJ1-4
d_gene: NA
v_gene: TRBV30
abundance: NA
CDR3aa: CAWSGGVTNEKLFF
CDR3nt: TGTGCCTGGAGTGGGGGGGTAACTAATGAAAAACTGTTTTTT

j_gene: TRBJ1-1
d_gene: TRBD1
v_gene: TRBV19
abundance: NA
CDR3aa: CATTAGTGGALRTEAFF
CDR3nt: TGTGCCACTACCGCCGGGACAGGGGGCGCTTTGCGCACTGAAGCTTTCTTT

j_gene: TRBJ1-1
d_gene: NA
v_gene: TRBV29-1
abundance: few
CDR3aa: CSVYWTEAFF
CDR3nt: TGCAGCGTTTATTGGACAGAAGCTTTCTTT

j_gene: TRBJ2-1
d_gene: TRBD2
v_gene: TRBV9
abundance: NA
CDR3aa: CASRGLAGGPNEQFF
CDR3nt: TGTGCCAGCAGAGGACTAGCGGGAGGACCCAATGAGCAGTTCTTC

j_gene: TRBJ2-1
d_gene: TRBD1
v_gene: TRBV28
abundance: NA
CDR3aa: CASSSPGTGHNEQFF
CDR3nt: TGTGCCAGCAGTTCCCCCGGGACAGGGCACAATGAGCAGTTCTTC

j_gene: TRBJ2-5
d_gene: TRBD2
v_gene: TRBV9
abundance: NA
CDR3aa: CASSRSGRTGETQYF
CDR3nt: TGTGCCAGCAGCAGGAGCGGGAGGACTGGGGAGACCCAGTACTTC

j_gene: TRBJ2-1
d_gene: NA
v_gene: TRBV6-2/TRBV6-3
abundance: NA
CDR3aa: CASSSSPLYEQFF
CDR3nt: TGTGCCAGCAGTTCGAGTCCCCTATATGAGCAGTTCTTC

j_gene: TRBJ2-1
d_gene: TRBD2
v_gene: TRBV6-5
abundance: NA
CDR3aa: CASSYGLAGGRDGEQFF
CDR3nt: TGTGCCAGCAGTTACGGACTAGCGGGAGGCCGCGATGGTGAGCAGTTCTTC

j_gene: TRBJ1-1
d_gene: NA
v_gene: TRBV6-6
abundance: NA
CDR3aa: CASGSGEAFF
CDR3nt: TGTGCCAGCGGCTCAGGGGAAGCTTTCTTT

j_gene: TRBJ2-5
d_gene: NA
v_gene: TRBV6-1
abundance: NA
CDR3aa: CASSEAGVNGQTQYF
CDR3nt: TGTGCCAGCAGTGAAGCCGGAGTGAACGGGCAGACCCAGTACTTC

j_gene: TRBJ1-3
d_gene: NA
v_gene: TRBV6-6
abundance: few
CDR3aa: CASGPDSYTIYF
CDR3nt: TGTGCCAGCGGACCGGACAGCTACACCATATATTTT

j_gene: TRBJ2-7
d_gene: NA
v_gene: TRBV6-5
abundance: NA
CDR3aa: CASSPSDSYEQYF
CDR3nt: TGTGCCAGCAGTCCCTCGGACTCCTACGAGCAGTACTTC

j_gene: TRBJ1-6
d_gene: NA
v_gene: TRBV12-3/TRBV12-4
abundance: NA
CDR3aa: CASTSEAVRGSNNSPLHF
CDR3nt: TGTGCCAGCACCTCCGAGGCAGTCCGAGGCTCCAATAATTCACCCCTCCACTTT

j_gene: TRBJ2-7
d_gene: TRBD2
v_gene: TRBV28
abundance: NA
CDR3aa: CASRGGFSYEQYF
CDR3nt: TGTGCCAGCAGGGGGGGGTTCTCCTACGAGCAGTACTTC

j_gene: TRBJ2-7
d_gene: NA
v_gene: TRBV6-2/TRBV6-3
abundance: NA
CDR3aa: CASSYSSMAYEQYF
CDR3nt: TGTGCCAGCAGTTACTCGTCGATGGCCTACGAGCAGTACTTC

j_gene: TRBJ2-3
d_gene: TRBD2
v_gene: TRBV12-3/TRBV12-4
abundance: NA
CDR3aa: CASSLTAGAADTQYF
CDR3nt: TGTGCCAGCAGTTTAACGGCGGGAGCAGCAGATACGCAGTATTTT

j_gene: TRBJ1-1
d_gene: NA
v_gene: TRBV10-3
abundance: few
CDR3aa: CAISELTGPPGLEAFF
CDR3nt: TGTGCCATCAGTGAGTTGACAGGCCCCCCAGGCCTTGAAGCTTTCTTT

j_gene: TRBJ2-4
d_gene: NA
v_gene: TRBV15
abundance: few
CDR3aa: CATSRAGLQNIQYF
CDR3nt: TGTGCCACCAGCAGGGCCGGGCTACAAAACATTCAGTACTTC

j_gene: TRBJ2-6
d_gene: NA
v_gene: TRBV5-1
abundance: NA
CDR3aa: CASSLAGETGANVLTF
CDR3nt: TGCGCCAGCAGCTTGGCCGGGGAAACTGGGGCCAACGTCCTGACTTTC

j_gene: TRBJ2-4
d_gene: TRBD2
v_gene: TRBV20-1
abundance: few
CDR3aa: CSASTLAGGLMAKNIQYF
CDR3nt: TGCAGTGCTAGTACTCTAGCGGGAGGGCTTATGGCCAAAAACATTCAGTACTTC

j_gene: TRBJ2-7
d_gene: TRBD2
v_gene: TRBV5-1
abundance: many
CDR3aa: CASSFGTSGGYEQYF
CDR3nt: TGCGCCAGCAGCTTTGGGACTAGCGGGGGCTACGAGCAGTACTTC

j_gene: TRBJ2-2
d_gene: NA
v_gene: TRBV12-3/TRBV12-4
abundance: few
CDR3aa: CASSLGGGDTGELFF
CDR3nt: TGTGCCAGCAGTTTGGGGGGAGGTGACACCGGGGAGCTGTTTTTT

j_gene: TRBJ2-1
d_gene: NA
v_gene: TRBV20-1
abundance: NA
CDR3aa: CSARDLTPGSEQFF
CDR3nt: TGCAGTGCTAGAGATCTTACCCCGGGCAGTGAGCAGTTCTTC